Listed here are 15 T cell receptor beta chains from one sample, sequenced in a study of T cells in Graves' hyperthyroidism and ophthalmopathy (dated by TCRdb to between 2019 and 2020). The library relied on multiplex PCR. Sequencing instrument: Illumina HiSeq 2000. Amplification of TCR beta CDR3 regions was carried out from RNA transcripts. For the first round of RT-PCR on the TCR CDR3, the HTBI primer set was used together with the Qiagen OneStep RT-PCR kit. TCRdb reanalyzed the raw reads on its own, using fastp at Q25 for trimming and MiXCR for clone calling, and kept in-frame beta chains. Every CDR3 protein is listed once, alongside the most common genes and DNA of its rows. This sample comprises around 250,000 distinct CDR3 sequences, roughly 15% of them detected only once. The top ten clones comprise 10% to 15% of the sample. Material: blood. These receptors all come from a woman between 40 and 55 years old with Graves' hyperthyroidism that later progressed to Graves' ophthalmopathy.

This chain connects TRBV27 to TRBJ2-3; no reliable D call. The CDR3 has 13 residues. From germline, CDR1 is MNHEY and CDR2 SMNVEV (reference sequence). V was cut by 5 bases and J by 3 bases, with 9 bases left in between. In DNA form, the CDR3 reads TGTGCCAGCAGTCTCCTTTATACAGATACGCAGTATTTT. This encodes CASSLLYTDTQYF.

The chain carries TRBV6-1 and TRBJ1-5; no firm D call. V lost 2 bases to trimming and J lost 3 bases, with 14 bases between them. CDR1 is MNHNS and CDR2 is SASEGT in the germline V gene. The CDR3 has 16 amino acids. In nucleotides, the CDR3 is TGTGCCAGCAGTGAATGGTGGGAGGAGTACAATCAGCCCCAGCATTTT. This codes for CASSEWWEEYNQPQHF.

This clonotype was observed many times. The genes are TRBV28 and TRBJ2-1; D is perhaps TRBD2 (7 bases). The germline V and J ends were trimmed by 5 bases and 0 bases, with 29 bases remaining between them. CDR1 and CDR2 (germline): MDHEN, SYDVKM. The CDR3 is 21 amino acids. The CDR3 coding sequence is TGTGCCAGCAGTCAATGGTCCTATTGGGGGGGCTCAAGGAGCTCCTACAATGAGCAGTTCTTC. This encodes CASSQWSYWGGSRSSYNEQFF. The full variable domain, in which reference TRBV28 and TRBJ2-1 provide the parts outside the CDR3, is DVKVTQSSRYLVKRTGEKVFLECVQDMDHENMFWYRQDPGLGLRLIYFSYDVKMKEKGDIPEGYSVSREKKERFSLILESASTNQTSMYLCASSQWSYWGGSRSSYNEQFFGPGTRLTVL.

With respect to this clonotype: One end of the junction is discordant with germline, which a read error may explain. V usage is TRBV7-7 and J usage is TRBJ2-3; no firm D call. The CDR3 sequence is 12 residues long. Germline loops: CDR1 SSHAT, CDR2 FNYEAQ (reference sequence). The CDR3 DNA sequence: TGTGCTAGCAGCCCTTACCGGGATACGCAGTATTTT. Its protein product is CASSPYRDTQYF.

This clonotype has just a few counts. The V gene is TRBV19, the J gene TRBJ1-1, with no clear D. With 2 bases removed from V and 4 bases from J, the gap between germline ends came to 14 bases. CDR1 is LNHDA, CDR2 SQIVND, per germline (reference sequence). This CDR3 has 15 amino acids. CDR3 nucleotides: TGTGCCAGTAGTATAAACGGTCGAAGCCTCACTGAAGCTTTCTTT. Residues: CASSINGRSLTEAFF.

In its sample, this clonotype was seen many times. V gene TRBV7-9 combines with J gene TRBJ2-3, with D tentatively TRBD2 (5 bases). CDR1 SEHNR and CDR2 FQNEAQ come from the germline V gene (reference sequence). The V gene lost 8 bases and the J gene lost 5 bases, with 14 bases spanning the gap. The CDR3 covers 13 residues. CDR3 region: CASSSGGVDTQYF. Here the CDR3 DNA reads TGTGCCAGCTCCTCAGGAGGTGTAGATACGCAGTATTTT.

This clonotype was detected ten times or more. V gene TRBV5-1 combines with J gene TRBJ2-2; D is perhaps TRBD1 (5 bases). Trimming took 2 bases from V and 6 from J, leaving 11 bases between them. The CDR3 is 14 residues long. Germline CDR1 and CDR2: SGHRS and YFSETQ. CDR3 residues: CASSFLSGPGELFF. For the CDR3, the DNA is TGCGCCAGCAGCTTCCTGTCAGGGCCCGGGGAGCTGTTTTTT.

The chain is built from TRBV2 and TRBJ1-2; D gene unclear. The CDR3 extends over 14 amino acids. The germline V gene has CDR1 SNHLY and CDR2 FYNNEI. V lost 6 bases and J 5 bases, leaving 16 bases between the germline ends. The CDR3 sequence: CASSLGDIGYGYTF. The DNA for the CDR3 is TGTGCCAGCAGCTTGGGCGACATAGGGTATGGCTACACCTTC.

Many counts were recorded for this clonotype. The CDR3 DNA reads TGCAGTGCTAGAGGGTGGGGCACGAGGTCGTACGAAGCTTTCTTT. Translation gives CSARGWGTRSYEAFF. The chain combines TRBV20-1 with TRBJ1-1, with D maybe TRBD1 (5 bases). The V gene's germline CDR1 is DFQATT and CDR2 SNEGSKA (reference sequence). V dropped 1 base and J dropped 8 bases, with 20 bases sitting between them. The CDR3 totals 15 residues.

The CDR3 coding sequence is TGTGCCAGCCTCCTGGGGGGGGCGAATGAGCAGTTCTTC. Amino acid sequence: CASLLGGANEQFF. The chain joins TRBV6-1 to TRBJ2-1, with D perhaps matching TRBD2 (7 bases). The CDR3 extends over 13 amino acids. V dropped 8 bases and J dropped 7 bases, with 15 bases sitting between them. The V gene's germline CDR1 is MNHNS and CDR2 SASEGT.

Many counts were recorded for this clonotype. V is TRBV2 and J is TRBJ2-7; D is perhaps TRBD1 (6 bases). Trimming left V 7 bases short and J 3 bases short, with 7 bases between. Germline V CDR1 and CDR2: SNHLY, FYNNEI. The CDR3 is 11 residues long. CDR3 sequence reads: CASNRVYEQYF. The CDR3 nucleotides are TGTGCCAGCAACAGGGTCTACGAGCAGTACTTC.

In this sample, this clonotype turned up many times. The rearrangement joins TRBV3-1 to TRBJ2-7; 12 bases agree with TRBD2. J was trimmed by 0 bases and V by 3 bases; bases with no gene match: 15. Germline V CDR1 and CDR2: LGHDT, YNNKEL (reference sequence). The CDR3 consists of 20 residues. The CDR3 protein is CASSHSSGRALKLSSYEQYF. CDR3 sequence (DNA): TGTGCCAGCAGCCACTCTAGCGGGAGGGCCCTAAAGCTGAGCTCCTACGAGCAGTACTTC.

Many counts were recorded for this clonotype. V is TRBV5-1 and J is TRBJ2-2; 7 bases agree with TRBD1. The germline gives CDR1 SGHRS, CDR2 YFSETQ. The CDR3 has 15 residues. V lost 4 bases, J lost 4 bases, and 7 bases stayed unmatched. CDR3 in amino acids: CASSPTGSGTGELFF. CDR3 nucleotide sequence: TGCGCCAGCAGCCCGACAGGGTCCGGCACCGGGGAGCTGTTTTTT.

Ten or more counts support this clonotype. The chain uses TRBV20-1 and TRBJ2-3; D gene uncertain. The CDR3 totals 12 residues. Trimming took off 3 bases at V and 2 bases at J, with 6 bases between the two ends. Germline CDR1 DFQATT, CDR2 SNEGSKA (reference sequence). CDR3 DNA: TGCAGTGCTAGGACCCACACAGATACGCAGTATTTT. Translating it yields CSARTHTDTQYF.

There are many counts of this clonotype. The genes are TRBV30 and TRBJ2-7; D is unresolved. CDR1 GTSNPN and CDR2 SVGIG come from the germline V gene (reference sequence). V lost 2 bases and J lost 5, with 4 bases in between. This CDR3 spans 10 amino acids. The CDR3 nucleotides are TGTGCCTGGAGTTCTAACGAGCAGTACTTC. Amino acids: CAWSSNEQYF. The whole variable domain, filled in from reference TRBV30 and TRBJ2-7, reads SQTIHQWPATLVQPVGSPLSLECTVEGTSNPNLYWYRQAAGRGLQLLFYSVGIGQISSEVPQNLSASRPQDRQFILSSKKLLLSDSGFYLCAWSSNEQYFGPGTRLTVT.